A selection of T cell receptor beta chains follows, all from one sample in a study of blood T cell repertoires in COVID-19. TCRdb's copy holds only in-frame clones and misses some; the assay was immunoSEQ multiplex PCR. The sample lists approximately 440,000 clones, roughly 91% occurring once. Sequenced input: PBMCs or T cells enriched from blood (not recorded which). All receptors come from a man aged 18 to 29 who had recovered from COVID-19. The CDR3 runs from the conserved cysteine through the conserved F or W. The D gene is left open where the match is weak. Size tells how often a clone was seen (once, few, many) or the class of an expanded clone, and some rows leave it out.

cdr3_nt: TGTGCCAGCAGCTTAAAGACTAGCGGGTATTCCTTCGTGGAGACCCAGTACTTC
cdr3_aa: CASSLKTSGYSFVETQYF
clone_size: .
j_call: TRBJ2-5
v_call: TRBV11-2
d_call: TRBD2

cdr3_nt: TGTGCCAGCAGTCCGCCCTCAGCGGGCAACAATGAGCAGTTCTTC
cdr3_aa: CASSPPSAGNNEQFF
clone_size: .
j_call: TRBJ2-1
v_call: TRBV28
d_call: .

cdr3_nt: TGCGCCAGCAGCTTGAGGACTGGATTGAACACTGAAGCTTTCTTT
cdr3_aa: CASSLRTGLNTEAFF
clone_size: .
j_call: TRBJ1-1
v_call: TRBV5-1
d_call: .

cdr3_nt: TGTGCCAGTAGTAGGAACAGGGTCTACACTGAAGCTTTCTTT
cdr3_aa: CASSRNRVYTEAFF
clone_size: .
j_call: TRBJ1-1
v_call: TRBV19
d_call: .

cdr3_nt: TGTGCCAGCAGCCTTGACAGGGACACTGAAGCTTTCTTT
cdr3_aa: CASSLDRDTEAFF
clone_size: .
j_call: TRBJ1-1
v_call: TRBV9
d_call: TRBD1

cdr3_nt: TGTGCCAGCAGTCCGGACAAAGACTATGGCTACACCTTC
cdr3_aa: CASSPDKDYGYTF
clone_size: .
j_call: TRBJ1-2
v_call: TRBV12-3/TRBV12-4
d_call: .

cdr3_nt: TGTGCCAGCAGCCATGGCCTGACAACCTCCTACAATGAGCAGTTCTTC
cdr3_aa: CASSHGLTTSYNEQFF
clone_size: .
j_call: TRBJ2-1
v_call: TRBV7-2
d_call: .

cdr3_nt: TGTGCCTCCTCCGACAGCAGCTCCTACGAGCAGTACTTC
cdr3_aa: CASSDSSSYEQYF
clone_size: .
j_call: TRBJ2-7
v_call: TRBV30
d_call: .

cdr3_nt: TGTGCCAGCAGTTCCTCCCGGGACACCCGCAATCAGCCCCAGCATTTT
cdr3_aa: CASSSSRDTRNQPQHF
clone_size: once
j_call: TRBJ1-5
v_call: TRBV28
d_call: .

cdr3_nt: TGCGCCAGCAGCTTGACGGTTGGGACAGCAATCTCCTACGAGCAGTACTTC
cdr3_aa: CASSLTVGTAISYEQYF
clone_size: few
j_call: TRBJ2-7
v_call: TRBV5-1
d_call: TRBD1

cdr3_nt: TGTGCCAGCAGCCCACAGGGGTATGGCTACACCTTC
cdr3_aa: CASSPQGYGYTF
clone_size: .
j_call: TRBJ1-2
v_call: TRBV11-2
d_call: TRBD1

cdr3_nt: TGTGCCAGCAGCATTGGGACAGCTGAAAAACTGTTTTTT
cdr3_aa: CASSIGTAEKLFF
clone_size: .
j_call: TRBJ1-4
v_call: TRBV5-5
d_call: TRBD1

cdr3_nt: TGTGCCAGCAGCCCAACCTTAGGCTGGGCCGCGAACACCGGGGAGCTGTTTTTT
cdr3_aa: CASSPTLGWAANTGELFF
clone_size: .
j_call: TRBJ2-2
v_call: TRBV11-3
d_call: .

cdr3_nt: TGTGCCAGCAGCTTCCGGGGGGCGGCCTCTGAAGCTTTCTTT
cdr3_aa: CASSFRGAASEAFF
clone_size: .
j_call: TRBJ1-1
v_call: TRBV11-2
d_call: .

cdr3_nt: TGTGCCAGCAGTTACGGTAGTAGCGGGAGCGGTGAGCAGTTCTTC
cdr3_aa: CASSYGSSGSGEQFF
clone_size: .
j_call: TRBJ2-1
v_call: TRBV6-5
d_call: TRBD2

cdr3_nt: TGCGCCAGCAGCCGCGGGACTGAGGGCGGATCACCCCTCCACTTT
cdr3_aa: CASSRGTEGGSPLHF
clone_size: few
j_call: TRBJ1-6
v_call: TRBV4-1
d_call: .

cdr3_nt: TGTGCCAGCTCACCGGGCTTAGACACTGAAGCTTTCTTT
cdr3_aa: CASSPGLDTEAFF
clone_size: .
j_call: TRBJ1-1
v_call: TRBV18
d_call: .

cdr3_nt: TGTGCCAGTCGAACAGGGGTCGTTGGTTCACCCCTCCACTTT
cdr3_aa: CASRTGVVGSPLHF
clone_size: .
j_call: TRBJ1-6
v_call: TRBV2
d_call: TRBD1

cdr3_nt: TGTGCCAGCAGCCGAGTCTATCCGGATTCACCCCTCCACTTT
cdr3_aa: CASSRVYPDSPLHF
clone_size: .
j_call: TRBJ1-6
v_call: TRBV6-5
d_call: .

cdr3_nt: TGTGCCAGCTCACCGGGACAGGGAACCTCCTACGAGCAGTACTTC
cdr3_aa: CASSPGQGTSYEQYF
clone_size: .
j_call: TRBJ2-7
v_call: TRBV18
d_call: TRBD1

cdr3_nt: TGTGCCAGCAGCCTAGAATCGAATTCACCCCTCCACTTT
cdr3_aa: CASSLESNSPLHF
clone_size: medium-sized
j_call: TRBJ1-6
v_call: TRBV7-3
d_call: .

cdr3_nt: TGTGCCAGCAGAGTTGACAGGGCAGATACGCAGTATTTT
cdr3_aa: CASRVDRADTQYF
clone_size: .
j_call: TRBJ2-3
v_call: TRBV5-4
d_call: TRBD1

cdr3_nt: TGTGCCAGCAGCGCCGGAGGGCTCGGGTCAGGAAACACCATATATTTT
cdr3_aa: CASSAGGLGSGNTIYF
clone_size: once
j_call: TRBJ1-3
v_call: TRBV9
d_call: .

cdr3_nt: TGTGCCTCCCGGGGGGGCTCTGGAAACACCATATATTTT
cdr3_aa: CASRGGSGNTIYF
clone_size: once
j_call: TRBJ1-3
v_call: TRBV6-5
d_call: .

cdr3_nt: TGTGCCAGCAGCCCGAACGGGAGACAGGGGGTCTACGAGCAGTACTTC
cdr3_aa: CASSPNGRQGVYEQYF
clone_size: .
j_call: TRBJ2-7
v_call: TRBV7-3
d_call: TRBD1

cdr3_nt: TGTGCCAGCCCAGGCTCTAACTATGGCTACACCTTC
cdr3_aa: CASPGSNYGYTF
clone_size: .
j_call: TRBJ1-2
v_call: TRBV2
d_call: .

cdr3_nt: TGCGCCAGCACAACTAGCGGGGACATTGGTGTGCAGTTCTTC
cdr3_aa: CASTTSGDIGVQFF
clone_size: .
j_call: TRBJ2-1
v_call: TRBV5-1
d_call: TRBD2

cdr3_nt: TGCAGTGCTAGTCCGGGGTTGAGCTATGGCTACACCTTC
cdr3_aa: CSASPGLSYGYTF
clone_size: .
j_call: TRBJ1-2
v_call: TRBV20-1
d_call: .

cdr3_nt: TGTGCCAGCAGCCCGGACCCCAGGGCGGCCGGAAACACCATATATTTT
cdr3_aa: CASSPDPRAAGNTIYF
clone_size: .
j_call: TRBJ1-3
v_call: TRBV5-5
d_call: .

cdr3_nt: TGTGCCAGTAGTACCCTAGCGGGACCCTACGAGCAGTACTTC
cdr3_aa: CASSTLAGPYEQYF
clone_size: .
j_call: TRBJ2-7
v_call: TRBV19
d_call: TRBD2

cdr3_nt: TGCGCCAGCAGTGAGTCGGGGGGCTCTGGAAACACCATATATTTT
cdr3_aa: CASSESGGSGNTIYF
clone_size: .
j_call: TRBJ1-3
v_call: TRBV10-1
d_call: .

cdr3_nt: TGTGCCTGGAGGACAGGGTCATCACCCCTCCACTTT
cdr3_aa: CAWRTGSSPLHF
clone_size: .
j_call: TRBJ1-6
v_call: TRBV30
d_call: TRBD1

cdr3_nt: TGCGCCAGCAGCTTGGCAGGGGGCGGGATGAACACTGAAGCTTTCTTT
cdr3_aa: CASSLAGGGMNTEAFF
clone_size: once
j_call: TRBJ1-1
v_call: TRBV5-1
d_call: TRBD1

cdr3_nt: TGTGCCAGCAGTTACCCGGGACAGGGAATAGATGGCTACACCTTC
cdr3_aa: CASSYPGQGIDGYTF
clone_size: .
j_call: TRBJ1-2
v_call: TRBV6-5
d_call: TRBD1

cdr3_nt: TGTGCCAGCAGCGCCCATATGGGGGGAAATGAAAAACTGTTTTTT
cdr3_aa: CASSAHMGGNEKLFF
clone_size: .
j_call: TRBJ1-4
v_call: TRBV9
d_call: .

cdr3_nt: TGTGCCTGGACATTACTGCATGAAGCTTTCTTT
cdr3_aa: CAWTLLHEAFF
clone_size: .
j_call: TRBJ1-1
v_call: TRBV30
d_call: .